This T cell receptor (beta chain) was obtained from a study of Ad26.COV2.S vaccination and SARS-CoV-2 variants. The method was immunoSEQ multiplex PCR; TCRdb's version includes in-frame clones alone and lacks a portion of them. This table holds 350,000 to 600,000 clones, roughly nine tenths found once. The treatment was: roughly 20 received Ad26.COV2.S at low or high dose, single or two shots; a few received placebo; per-sample allocation not given. Samples came from day 63 after the first vaccine or placebo injection. The material sequenced was peripheral blood, taken in a trial of Ad26.COV2.S vaccine versus placebo. The receptor's source is a person aged 18 to 65 who received the Ad26.COV2.S COVID-19 vaccine or a placebo.

This CDR3 reads CASSGRGEGYGYTF. CDR3 in DNA: TGTGCCAGCTCCGGCCGGGGCGAGGGATATGGCTACACCTTC. This chain joins TRBV6-5 and TRBJ1-2; tentative D call: TRBD1 (5 bases). Germline CDR1 MNHEY, CDR2 SVGAGI. Trimming removed 8 bases from V and 5 bases from J, with 18 bases in between. This CDR3 has 14 amino acids.